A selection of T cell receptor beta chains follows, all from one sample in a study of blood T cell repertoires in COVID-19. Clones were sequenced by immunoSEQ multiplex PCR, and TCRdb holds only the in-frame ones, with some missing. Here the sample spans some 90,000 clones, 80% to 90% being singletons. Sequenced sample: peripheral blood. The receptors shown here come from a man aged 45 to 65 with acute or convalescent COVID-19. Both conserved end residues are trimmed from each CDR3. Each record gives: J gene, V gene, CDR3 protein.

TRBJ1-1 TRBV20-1 SAGETEAF
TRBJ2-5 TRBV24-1 ATSDPGTSGGETQY
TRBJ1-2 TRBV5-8 ANRDRDTYGYT
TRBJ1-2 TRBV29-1 SVGDRVNT
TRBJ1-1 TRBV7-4 ASSPWHRDRGNFTEAF
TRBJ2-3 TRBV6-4 ASSGSDGPADTQY
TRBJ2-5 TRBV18 ASSPFASGQETQY
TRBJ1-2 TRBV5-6 ASSPSVRGSYGYT
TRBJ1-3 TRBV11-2 ASSSTGNGNTIY
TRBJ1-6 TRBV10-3 AISVRTGDSPLH
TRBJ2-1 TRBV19 ASSIGVRVFEQF
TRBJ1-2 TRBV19 ASSPREAGLNYGYT
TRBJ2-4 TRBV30 AWSSQGLGHIQY
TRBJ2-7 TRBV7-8 ASSLGISSGGPYEQY
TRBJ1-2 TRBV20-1 SAATDNGYT
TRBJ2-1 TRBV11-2 ASSFPGGATEQF
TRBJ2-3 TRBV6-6 ASSYSWAFTDTQY
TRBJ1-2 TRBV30 AWTFGGLANYGYT
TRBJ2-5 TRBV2 ASSEGFYQETQY
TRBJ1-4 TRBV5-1 ASTIDVANEKLF
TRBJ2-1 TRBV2 ASSGLGGGYNEQF
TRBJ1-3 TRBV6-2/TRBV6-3 ASSWTTGSGNTIY
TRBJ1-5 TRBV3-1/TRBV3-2 ASSQGTSNQPQH
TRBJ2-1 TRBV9 ASSAITSDEQF
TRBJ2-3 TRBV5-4 ASSLGVAGSTDTQY
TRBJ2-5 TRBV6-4 ASSASGGETQY
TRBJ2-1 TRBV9 ASSYNRASGGAYNEQF
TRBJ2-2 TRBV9 ASSLHQGAASTGELF
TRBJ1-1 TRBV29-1 SAGLRNTEAF
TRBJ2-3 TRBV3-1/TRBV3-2 ASSHRTQGADTQY
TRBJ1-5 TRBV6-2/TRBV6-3 ASSKTGGDQPQH
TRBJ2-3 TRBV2 ASSDPRGGATDTQY
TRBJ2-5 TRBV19 ASSIVSQRGGQETQY
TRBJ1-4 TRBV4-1 ASSQGGATNEKLF
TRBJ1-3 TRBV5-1 ASSLGQSGNTIY
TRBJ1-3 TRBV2 ASRPIAGNTIY
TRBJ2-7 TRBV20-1 SASSGVGIPYEQY
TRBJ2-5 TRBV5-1 ASSVTGTGTETQY
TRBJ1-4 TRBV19 ASSQATHANEKLF
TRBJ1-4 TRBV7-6 ASSNGVLSREEKLF
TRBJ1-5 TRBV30 AWSQGGNQPQH
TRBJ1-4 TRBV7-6 ASSLATPTGGPGEKLF
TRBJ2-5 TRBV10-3 AIKTGATQY
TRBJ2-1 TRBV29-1 SVAQGAYEQF
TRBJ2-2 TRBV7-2 ASSFARQATNTGELF
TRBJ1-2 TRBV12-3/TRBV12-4 ASSRYGYT
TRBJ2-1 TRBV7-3 ASSEQGPNEQF
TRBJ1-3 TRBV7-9 ASSGGAAD
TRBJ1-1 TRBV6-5 ASSLSQGFTEAF